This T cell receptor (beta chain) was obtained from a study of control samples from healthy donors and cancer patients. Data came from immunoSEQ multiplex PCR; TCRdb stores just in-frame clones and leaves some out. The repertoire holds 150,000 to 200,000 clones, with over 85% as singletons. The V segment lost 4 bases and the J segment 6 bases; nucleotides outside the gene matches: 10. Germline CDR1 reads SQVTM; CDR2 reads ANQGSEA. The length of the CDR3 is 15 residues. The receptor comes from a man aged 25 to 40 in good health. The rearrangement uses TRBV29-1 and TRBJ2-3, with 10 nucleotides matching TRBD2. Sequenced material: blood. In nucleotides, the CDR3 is TGCAGCGTTGTGGCTAGCGGGGGAGTCCGGGATACGCAGTATTTT. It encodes CSVVASGGVRDTQYF.